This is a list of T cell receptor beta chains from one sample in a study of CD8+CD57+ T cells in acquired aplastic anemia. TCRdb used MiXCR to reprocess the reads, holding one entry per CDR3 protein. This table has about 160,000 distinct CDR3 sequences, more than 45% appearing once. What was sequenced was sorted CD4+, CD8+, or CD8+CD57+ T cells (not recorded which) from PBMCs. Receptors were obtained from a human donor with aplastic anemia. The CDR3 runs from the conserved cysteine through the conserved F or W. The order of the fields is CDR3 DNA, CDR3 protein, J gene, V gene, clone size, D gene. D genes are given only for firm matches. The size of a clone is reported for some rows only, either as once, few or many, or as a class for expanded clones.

TGTGCCAGCAGCCCGCAGCCTAGCGGCACTGAAGCTTTCTTT	CASSPQPSGTEAFF	TRBJ1-1	TRBV7-3	many	.
TGTGCCAGCAGTGTGAAGGGGGACACTGAAGCTTTCTTT	CASSVKGDTEAFF	TRBJ1-1	TRBV6-1	many	.
TGCAGCGTTGAACGGCTAGGGTTCAAGGGCTACACCTTC	CSVERLGFKGYTF	TRBJ1-2	TRBV29-1	.	.
TGTGCCAGCAGTTACATGGTAGCCCAGTACTTC	CASSYMVAQYF	TRBJ2-5	TRBV6-2/TRBV6-3	many	.
TGTGCCAGCAGCTCGACAGGGGGCTCCTACGAGCAGTACTTC	CASSSTGGSYEQYF	TRBJ2-7	TRBV13	many	TRBD1
TGTGCCAGCAGTTACTCGGGGGACAGGTCTTCAGGCTACACCTTC	CASSYSGDRSSGYTF	TRBJ1-2	TRBV6-5	.	TRBD1
TGTGCCAGCAGCTTACAGGCCGGGACAGATTATGGCTACACCTTC	CASSLQAGTDYGYTF	TRBJ1-2	TRBV7-6	many	TRBD1
TGCGCCAGCAGCCCCACAGGGGGCCCGATGACCGGGGAGCTGTTTTTT	CASSPTGGPMTGELFF	TRBJ2-2	TRBV10-1	.	TRBD1
TGTGCCAGCAGTTCAAAAGTACCGGGAGGTGTGACCCAGTACTTC	CASSSKVPGGVTQYF	TRBJ2-5	TRBV25-1	.	TRBD2
TGTGCCAGCAGCGAAGACAGAAGCTACGAGCAGTACTTC	CASSEDRSYEQYF	TRBJ2-7	TRBV7-8	.	.
TGTGCCAGCAGCGACCGACAGGGGAACGATGGCTACACCTTC	CASSDRQGNDGYTF	TRBJ1-2	TRBV7-2	few	TRBD1
TGCGCCAGCAGCTTGTACAGGGGTGGGAACACTGAAGCTTTCTTT	CASSLYRGGNTEAFF	TRBJ1-1	TRBV5-1	many	TRBD1
TGTGCCAGCAGCTTAGAGGGGGGGCGGAACTATGGCTACACCTTC	CASSLEGGRNYGYTF	TRBJ1-2	TRBV11-2	.	.
TGTGCCAGCAGTCTGACCGCCTATGGCTACACCTTC	CASSLTAYGYTF	TRBJ1-2	TRBV12-3/TRBV12-4	.	.
TGTGCCAGCAGCTTAGTCAGGGTGGGTCCAGATACGCAGTATTTT	CASSLVRVGPDTQYF	TRBJ2-3	TRBV7-2	many	.
TGCAGTGCTAGATCTAGCGGGTCGACGGATACGCAGCATTTT	CSARSSGSTDTQHF	TRBJ1-5	TRBV20-1	.	.
TGTGCCAGCAGCCTCCGGACGGACACCGGGGAGCTGTTTTTT	CASSLRTDTGELFF	TRBJ2-2	TRBV5-5	.	.
TGTGCCAGCAGTTTTCGGGGGTTTAATTCACCCCTCCACTTT	CASSFRGFNSPLHF	TRBJ1-6	TRBV27	many	.
TGTGCCAGCAGCCATCCAGGGGACTATGGCTACACCTTC	CASSHPGDYGYTF	TRBJ1-2	TRBV7-2	.	.
TGTGCCATCAGTGAGCGGCGGACAACTCCGGCGCAGTACTTC	CAISERRTTPAQYF	TRBJ2-7	TRBV10-3	once	.
TGCAGTCCTCGAGGGCCTGGAAACACCATATATTTT	CSPRGPGNTIYF	TRBJ1-3	TRBV20-1	.	.
TGTGCCAGCGCCACTATAGCGGTAGGAGGCACAGATACGCAGTATTTT	CASATIAVGGTDTQYF	TRBJ2-3	TRBV4-2	many	.
TGTGCCAGCAGCGATCAAGAGACCCAGTACTTC	CASSDQETQYF	TRBJ2-5	TRBV9	many	.
TGTGCCAGCAGCTTAGGGGCAGGTCCCTATGGCTACACCTTC	CASSLGAGPYGYTF	TRBJ1-2	TRBV2	.	.
TGTGCCAGCAGCTCTAGCGGGGGGCGGTCAGATACGCAGTATTTT	CASSSSGGRSDTQYF	TRBJ2-3	TRBV7-3	few	TRBD2
TGTGCCAGCAGTGCCCTAGCGGGAGCGGGTGATACGCAGTATTTT	CASSALAGAGDTQYF	TRBJ2-3	TRBV25-1	medium-sized	TRBD2
TGTGCCAGCACCCTGGGAGGGGACAGCGAGCAGTACTTC	CASTLGGDSEQYF	TRBJ2-7	TRBV12-3/TRBV12-4	.	.
TGCGCCAGTTCCACAGAAAACATTCAGTACTTC	CASSTENIQYF	TRBJ2-4	TRBV10-2	many	.
TGTGCCATCCACCGGAGGCCTACGACAGGGTCCTATGGCTACACCTTC	CAIHRRPTTGSYGYTF	TRBJ1-2	TRBV10-3	once	TRBD1
TGTGCCAGCAGCGTAAGGTCCGGGAGTTCCCTGGACGGGGAGCTGTTTTTT	CASSVRSGSSLDGELFF	TRBJ2-2	TRBV9	many	.
TGTGCCAGCAGCCCCCAGGGGACAGGGGGCCAGATAGATACGCAGTATTTT	CASSPQGTGGQIDTQYF	TRBJ2-3	TRBV9	many	TRBD1
TGCGCCAGCAGCCAAGATCGGGGTAGGGGCTACACCTTC	CASSQDRGRGYTF	TRBJ1-2	TRBV4-3	many	.
TGTGCCAGTAGTTGGAGGGGGAGGGACGGCTATGGCTACACCTTC	CASSWRGRDGYGYTF	TRBJ1-2	TRBV19	.	.
TGTGCCAGCAGACCGACTGGGAGGCGCTCACCCATGAACATTGAAGCTTTCTTT	CASRPTGRRSPMNIEAFF	TRBJ1-1	TRBV11-1	.	.
TGTGCCACCAGTTTGACCGGGACAGGAGCAGATACGCAGTATTTT	CATSLTGTGADTQYF	TRBJ2-3	TRBV24-1	.	TRBD1
TGCGCCAGCAGCCTCACGAGAGGGGGCACCGGGGAGCTGTTTTTT	CASSLTRGGTGELFF	TRBJ2-2	TRBV10-2	.	.
TGTGCCAGCAGAACTACAGGGAGTGGAAACACCATATATTTT	CASRTTGSGNTIYF	TRBJ1-3	TRBV10-3	.	.
TGTGCCAGCAGCTTATCCACCTACGAGCAGTACTTC	CASSLSTYEQYF	TRBJ2-7	TRBV7-8	few	.
TGCGCCAGCAGCCAAGAAGCGCGGAGAGGTGAAGCTTTCTTT	CASSQEARRGEAFF	TRBJ1-1	TRBV4-3	.	.
TGCGCCAGCAGCCTCGCACTAGGAACCGGGGAGCTGTTTTTT	CASSLALGTGELFF	TRBJ2-2	TRBV5-1	many	.
TGTGCCAGCAGCTCCCGGTTCCCGGGACAGGGCATTGGTGAGCAGTTCTTC	CASSSRFPGQGIGEQFF	TRBJ2-1	TRBV11-2	.	TRBD1
TGTGCCAGTAGTCGGTCGGACAATCAGTCCCAGCATTTT	CASSRSDNQSQHF	TRBJ1-5	TRBV19	.	.
TGTGCCAGCAGGGAGATTATTAGCGGCCGCTACGAGCAGTACTTC	CASREIISGRYEQYF	TRBJ2-7	TRBV2	.	.
TGTGCCACCAGTGACGGACAGCTAAGCTCCTACAATGAGCAGTTCTTC	CATSDGQLSSYNEQFF	TRBJ2-1	TRBV24-1	.	.
TGTGCCACCAGTGATGCGGGACTAGAATCCTACAATGAGCAGTTCTTC	CATSDAGLESYNEQFF	TRBJ2-1	TRBV24-1	many	TRBD2
TGCGCCAGCAGCTTGGGATCGGGGGCGACTAATGAAAAACTGTTTTTT	CASSLGSGATNEKLFF	TRBJ1-4	TRBV5-1	many	.
TGTGCCTGGGAGGTGGGGTTCCTTGAGCAGTTCTTC	CAWEVGFLEQFF	TRBJ2-1	TRBV30	few	.